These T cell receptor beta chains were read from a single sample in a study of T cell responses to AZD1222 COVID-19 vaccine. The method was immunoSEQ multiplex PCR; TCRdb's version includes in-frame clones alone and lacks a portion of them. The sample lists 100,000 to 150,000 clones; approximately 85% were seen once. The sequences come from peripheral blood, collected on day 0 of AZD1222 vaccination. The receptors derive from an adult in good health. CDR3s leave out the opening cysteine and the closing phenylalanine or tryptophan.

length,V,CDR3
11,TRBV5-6,ATRGTEHYGYT
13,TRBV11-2,ASSPPLAASYEQY
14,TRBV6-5,ASSYGRGWVYTEAF
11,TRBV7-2,ASSLAYDTEAF
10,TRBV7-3,ASSLTPYEQY
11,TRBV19,ASSIWSQETQY
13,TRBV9,ASSPGTGLNSPLH
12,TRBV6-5,ASTLGGAGNTIY
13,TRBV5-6,ASSSDRGPHYGYT
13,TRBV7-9,ASSLDSATNEKLF
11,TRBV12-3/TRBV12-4,ASSLTRSYEQY
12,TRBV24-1,ATSDLLPAYEQY
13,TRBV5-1,ASSLSGGAVNEQF
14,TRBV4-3,ASSQDFGQVNQPQH
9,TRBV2,ASSGYNEAF
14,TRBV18,ASSPTGNRAFGGYT
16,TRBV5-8,ASSPFRGGHRGGTEAF
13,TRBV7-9,ASSLGGGSKPEAF
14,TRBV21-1,ASSKKGQGGQIGYT
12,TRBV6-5,ASRHMRFLGELF
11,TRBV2,ASSATGFQPQH
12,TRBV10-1,ASSPAGRTGELF
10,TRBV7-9,ASSFRGIEQY
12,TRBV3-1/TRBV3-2,ASSRFRAGTEAF
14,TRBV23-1,ASRDRGRPIETEAF
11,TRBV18,ASSPFGTDTQY
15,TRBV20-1,SASEVGSGHPNQPQH
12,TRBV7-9,ASSLGTVNEKLF
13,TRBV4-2,ASSQDGPVNTEAF
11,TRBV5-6,ASSPRLNTEAF
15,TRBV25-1,ASSRPDDELSKNIQY
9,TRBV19,ASSMIGLAF
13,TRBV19,ASSERGIGNQPQH
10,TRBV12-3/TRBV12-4,ASSLFTYEQY
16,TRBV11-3,ASSSWRVGGENRDEQF
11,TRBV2,ASIWDSNEKLF
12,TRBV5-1,ASSLQSLVEKLF
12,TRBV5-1,ASSAGRLPGEQY
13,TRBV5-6,ASSFRGLYSSGYT
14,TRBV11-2,ASSARSGRRDWELF
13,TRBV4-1,ASSQDTGGGTEAF
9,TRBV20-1,SARAGYEQY
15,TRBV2,ASSDPAFSSGNQPQH
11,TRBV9,ASSGEGAAEAF
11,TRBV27,ASSFTDSYEQY
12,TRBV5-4,ASSLGGENQPQH
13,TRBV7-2,ASSPQGGRNYGYT
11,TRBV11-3,ASSWAGEETQY
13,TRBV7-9,ASSPNGPRGGEQY
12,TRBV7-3,ASSPTGGDYGYT
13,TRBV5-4,ASSLYGTKGNTIY
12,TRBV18,ASSPIGGRNEQF
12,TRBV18,ASSPAGMNTEAF
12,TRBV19,ASSRTGTRYEQY
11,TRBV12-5,ASAREPNEKLF
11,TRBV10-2,ASSESENTEAF
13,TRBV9,ASSAPTGVDYGYT
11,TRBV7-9,ASIPGTGNGYT
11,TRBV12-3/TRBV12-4,ASRAGGPSGYT